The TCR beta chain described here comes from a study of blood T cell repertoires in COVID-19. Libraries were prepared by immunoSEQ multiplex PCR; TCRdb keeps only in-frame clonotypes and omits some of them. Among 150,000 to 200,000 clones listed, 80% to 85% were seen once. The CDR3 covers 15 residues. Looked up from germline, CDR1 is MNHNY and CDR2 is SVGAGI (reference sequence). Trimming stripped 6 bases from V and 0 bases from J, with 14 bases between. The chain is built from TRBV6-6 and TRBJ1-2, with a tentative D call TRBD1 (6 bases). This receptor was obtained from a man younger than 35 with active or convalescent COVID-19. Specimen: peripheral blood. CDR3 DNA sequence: TGTGCCAGCAGATTTAAACAGGGCCCTAACTATGGCTACACCTTC. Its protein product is CASRFKQGPNYGYTF.